The 17 T cell receptor beta chains presented below share a single source sample, sequenced in a study of early T cells in non-severe SARS-CoV-2 infection. TCRdb processed the 5' RACE reads anew with MiXCR; each CDR3 protein has one entry. The sample has 77,000 or so distinct CDR3 sequences, more than 14% seen once; the top ten hold around 3.6%. Sequenced here: whole blood, sampled at baseline. The receptors stem from an adult who was a healthcare worker with PCR-confirmed SARS-CoV-2 infection or an uninfected control (not recorded which).

The rearrangement joins TRBV28 to TRBJ2-7; perhaps TRBD2 as D (6 bases). This CDR3 region has 15 residues. Per germline, CDR1 MDHEN and CDR2 SYDVKM. Trimming stripped 4 bases from V and 1 base from J, with 14 bases between. Here the CDR3 reads CASSSIGTVSYEQYF. The CDR3 nucleotides read TGTGCCAGCAGTTCCATCGGGACTGTATCCTACGAGCAGTACTTC. The full variable domain, with the rest looked up from reference TRBV28 and TRBJ2-7, is DVKVTQSSRYLVKRTGEKVFLECVQDMDHENMFWYRQDPGLGLRLIYFSYDVKMKEKGDIPEGYSVSREKKERFSLILESASTNQTSMYLCASSSIGTVSYEQYFGPGTRLTVT.

The rearrangement joins TRBV5-4 to TRBJ1-6; D remains unclear. The V end lost 0 bases, the J end lost 7 bases, and 14 bases lay between the germline ends. The CDR3 covers 16 residues. Germline loops: CDR1 SGHNT, CDR2 YYREEE (reference sequence). The CDR3 sequence: CASSLASAASNSPLHF. The CDR3 coding sequence is TGTGCCAGCAGCTTGGCCTCGGCGGCCTCCAATTCACCCCTCCACTTT.

The CDR3 region has the DNA TGTGCCAGCAGCTTAGACGATCAGCCCCAGCATTTT. This codes for CASSLDDQPQHF. J is TRBJ1-5 and V is TRBV7-9; D is unresolved. Per germline, CDR1 SEHNR and CDR2 FQNEAQ (reference sequence). V was clipped by 1 base and J by 5 bases, with 3 bases between them. This CDR3 spans 12 amino acids.

This clonotype was found a few times. This chain joins TRBV5-8 and TRBJ1-2; unclear D gene. V was trimmed by 4 bases and J by 4 bases, leaving 14 bases between them. This CDR3 comprises 14 residues. The germline gives CDR1 SGHTS, CDR2 YDEGEE. CDR3 coding DNA: TGTGCCAGCAGCCCTGTCCAGCGAATCTATGGCTACACCTTC. It codes for CASSPVQRIYGYTF.

This clonotype was seen more than once but under ten times. The genes are TRBV29-1 and TRBJ2-5; D remains unclear. The length of the CDR3 is 11 residues. The germline V gene has CDR1 SQVTM and CDR2 ANQGSEA. Trimming removed 4 bases from V and 7 bases from J, with 10 bases in between. The CDR3 spells CSVGEVGTQYF. In DNA, the CDR3 is TGCAGCGTTGGTGAAGTTGGGACCCAGTACTTC.

This clonotype was seen a handful of times. The V call is TRBV19, the J call TRBJ2-3, with D possibly TRBD2 on 6 matching bases. V was cut by 4 bases and J by 6 bases, with 17 bases left in between. The CDR3 sequence is 15 residues long. CDR1 LNHDA and CDR2 SQIVND come from the germline V gene (reference sequence). In DNA form, the CDR3 reads TGTGCCAGTAGTAAAGGGGACTCCGACGGGGATACGCAGTATTTT. This translates into CASSKGDSDGDTQYF.

The rearrangement links TRBV18 to TRBJ2-3; D possibly corresponds to TRBD1 (5 bases). Deletions cut 8 bases from V and 0 bases from J, with 15 bases between. The CDR3 has 15 residues. Germline-derived CDR1 and CDR2 are KGHSH and LQKENI. The CDR3 region is CASAQGPASTDTQYF. The CDR3 DNA follows: TGTGCCAGCGCCCAGGGTCCAGCGAGCACAGATACGCAGTATTTT.

The chain couples TRBV12-3 or TRBV12-4 to TRBJ2-1; 7 bases are a match to TRBD2. The length of the CDR3 is 16 residues. J lost 2 bases, V lost 6 bases, and 10 bases had no gene match. The CDR3: CASRDPQRDAYNEQFF. The CDR3 DNA follows: TGTGCCAGCAGAGACCCCCAGCGGGACGCCTACAATGAGCAGTTCTTC.

Many counts were recorded for this clonotype. This sequence joins TRBV27 and TRBJ2-1, with D unresolved. V lost 11 bases and J 3 bases, leaving 11 bases between the germline ends. Germline assignment: CDR1 MNHEY and CDR2 SMNVEV (reference sequence). This CDR3 contains 12 residues. The CDR3 protein is CAATTNYNEQFF. The DNA for the CDR3 is TGTGCCGCAACCACAAACTACAATGAGCAGTTCTTC.

The chain employs TRBV2 and TRBJ2-1; D uncertain. Looked up from germline, CDR1 is SNHLY and CDR2 is FYNNEI. The V end was cut by 3 bases, the J end by 3 bases, with 3 bases between. There are 12 residues in the CDR3. The CDR3 region has the DNA TGTGCCAGCAGTGACAGCTACAATGAGCAGTTCTTC. This translates into CASSDSYNEQFF.

This clonotype was found a few times. The chain employs TRBV6-1 and TRBJ2-1, with D possibly being TRBD1 or TRBD2 (5 bases each). The CDR3 extends over 14 amino acids. Germline CDR1 MNHNS, CDR2 SASEGT. Trimming removed 2 bases at V and 5 bases at J, with 10 bases between. In DNA, the CDR3 is TGTGCCAGCAGTGAAAAGGGACGCCACAATGAGCAGTTCTTC. Its protein product is CASSEKGRHNEQFF.

The genes are TRBV20-1 and TRBJ2-1; maybe TRBD1 (7 bases). The CDR3 is made up of 13 amino acids. Germline loops: CDR1 DFQATT, CDR2 SNEGSKA (reference sequence). Trimming cost V 3 bases and J 4 bases, with 10 bases left between them. The CDR3 loop reads CSARAGGYNEQFF. The CDR3 DNA is TGCAGTGCTAGGGCAGGGGGGTACAATGAGCAGTTCTTC.

This clonotype was recorded a few times. The chain is built from TRBV9 and TRBJ1-1; no definite D call. V lost 3 bases and J lost 8, with 8 bases in between. Per germline, CDR1 SGDLS and CDR2 YYNGEE. This CDR3 region has 11 residues. CDR3 sequence reads: CASSDGQEAFF. CDR3 bases: TGTGCCAGCAGCGACGGGCAGGAAGCTTTCTTT.

The genes are TRBV19 and TRBJ2-2, with 14 bases that match TRBD2. The ends lost 6 bases at V and 6 bases at J; junction bases unmatched: 3. The CDR3 has 15 residues. The germline CDR1 and CDR2 sequences are LNHDA and SQIVND (reference sequence). CDR3 nucleotide sequence: TGTGCCAGTAGCGTGACTAGCGGGAGGGCCGGGGAGCTGTTTTTT. Amino acids: CASSVTSGRAGELFF.

The chain employs TRBV11-2 and TRBJ2-1; D is ambiguous. Germline CDR1 and CDR2: SGHAT and FQNNGV. The CDR3 has 12 residues. Deletions cut 2 bases from V and 11 bases from J, with 10 bases between. The CDR3 coding sequence is TGTGCCAGCAGCTTACGGGCCACTCAGCAGTTCTTC. Its protein product is CASSLRATQQFF.

This clonotype appeared a few times. V usage is TRBV27 and J usage is TRBJ2-2, with TRBD2 matching 9 bases. This CDR3 spans 15 amino acids. Germline V gene lookup returns CDR1 MNHEY and CDR2 SMNVEV (reference sequence). Losses at the gene ends were 10 bases for V and 6 bases for J; bases not matched to a gene: 12. The CDR3 DNA is TGTGCCATCGGTCTAGCGGGGAGAAGTCCCGGGGAGCTGTTTTTT. Its protein is CAIGLAGRSPGELFF.

This clonotype occurred a few times. Here the CDR3 DNA reads TGTGCCATCCTAGACGGGAGATCTGGAAACACCATATATTTT. Translated, it gives CAILDGRSGNTIYF. This rearrangement joins TRBV28 to TRBJ1-3, with D unclear. The CDR3 sequence is 14 residues long. V lost 10 bases and J lost 1, with 14 bases in between. Germline V lookup: CDR1 MDHEN, CDR2 SYDVKM. Combining the CDR3 with reference TRBV28 and TRBJ1-3 gives the whole variable domain DVKVTQSSRYLVKRTGEKVFLECVQDMDHENMFWYRQDPGLGLRLIYFSYDVKMKEKGDIPEGYSVSREKKERFSLILESASTNQTSMYLCAILDGRSGNTIYFGEGSWLTVV.